This entry describes one T cell receptor (beta chain). What it binds is not known. V was pared by 8 bases and J by 8 bases, with 18 bases of the junction left unmatched. This CDR3 contains 15 residues. The V gene's germline CDR1 is GTSNPN and CDR2 SVGIG (reference sequence). This specimen belongs to a study of cytomegalovirus exposure and HLA in healthy donors. Looking at the study overall: Researchers found that about four fifths of 300 to 450 genotyped donors fell within the Caucasian-associated ancestry cluster.

The study's findings and limits: A later analysis linked 16,951 TCR beta sequences to HLA alleles at 0.05 false discovery rate. Published work reported that the classifier diagnosed cytomegalovirus status with high specificity and sensitivity. TCR beta V- and J-gene trimming was later associated with a missense DCLRE1C variant.

The PCR made use of 60 Vbeta and 13 Jbeta primers. TCRdb keeps only in-frame clones here, not all; method: immunoSEQ multiplex PCR. Of approximately 110,000 clones listed, 70% to 80% are singletons. This chain joins TRBV30 and TRBJ2-1; 7 bases line up with TRBD1. Source material: PBMCs. This TCR came from a female donor in good health and CMV-seropositive. The CDR3 is CARARGGGPGYEQFF. Written as DNA, the CDR3 is TGTGCCCGGGCGCGAGGGGGCGGCCCTGGGTATGAGCAGTTCTTC. The complete variable domain, with remaining parts taken from reference TRBV30 and TRBJ2-1, reads SQTIHQWPATLVQPVGSPLSLECTVEGTSNPNLYWYRQAAGRGLQLLFYSVGIGQISSEVPQNLSASRPQDRQFILSSKKLLLSDSGFYLCARARGGGPGYEQFFGPGTRLTVL.